This record concerns one T cell receptor (beta chain) sequence. Its antigen is as yet unknown. This entry is derived from a study of T cells after yellow fever vaccination. Study-wide context: Fractions with few cells were prepared using SMART-Seq v4 Ultra Low Input. Study-wide points: From the bulk population, abundant clonotypes could contaminate and appear within FACS-sorted repertoires. Once the booster was given, most primary-vaccination clones reappeared, at 95% to 97% for CD4 and roughly 86% for CD8.

As TCR cDNA was made by 5'RACE template switching, a universal primer site and UMIs were added. From the 5' RACE reads, TCRdb called clonotypes with MiXCR, one entry per CDR3 protein. Of around 310,000 distinct CDR3 sequences detected, 8.7% appear once; the ten largest clones hold 18%. The sequence came from a man aged 18 to 29 who received the YFV17D yellow fever vaccine. The sample was PBMCs, taken on the day of the first yellow fever vaccination.

This CDR3 is CASRRSDTQYF. The CDR3 nucleotides are TGTGCCAGCAGGCGATCAGATACGCAGTATTTT. The V gene is TRBV12-3 or TRBV12-4, the J gene TRBJ2-3; the D is unclear. The CDR3 sequence is 11 residues long. V lost 6 bases, J lost 4 bases, and 5 bases lay in between.